Listed below are T cell receptor beta chains from one sample, sequenced in a study of CD8 T cells in ankylosing spondylitis. A single record per CDR3 protein comes from TCRdb applying MiXCR to the 5' RACE reads. The sample has some 240,000 distinct CDR3 sequences; 20% to 30% are singletons. Sequenced input: blood, either unsorted or a sorted T cell fraction (not recorded which). The origin of the receptors is a male donor with ankylosing spondylitis or in good health (not recorded which). CDR3s include the opening cysteine and the closing phenylalanine or tryptophan. Fields, in order: V gene, clone size, J gene, CDR3 protein. Not every row has a clone size; where given, it reads once, few, many or a size class.

v_gene: TRBV7-9
abundance: many
j_gene: TRBJ2-3
CDR3aa: CASSLLSGQGFTDTQYF

v_gene: TRBV29-1
abundance: many
j_gene: TRBJ2-2
CDR3aa: CSVAGAAGELFF

v_gene: TRBV12-3/TRBV12-4
abundance: -
j_gene: TRBJ2-1
CDR3aa: CASSRGTGGGYNEQFF

v_gene: TRBV10-3
abundance: -
j_gene: TRBJ2-1
CDR3aa: CAIRTNNEQFF

v_gene: TRBV20-1
abundance: few
j_gene: TRBJ2-5
CDR3aa: CSASGTSGGDQETQYF

v_gene: TRBV14
abundance: many
j_gene: TRBJ2-3
CDR3aa: CASSRTGGLYTDTQYF

v_gene: TRBV11-2
abundance: many
j_gene: TRBJ2-3
CDR3aa: CASSSGPLDTQYF

v_gene: TRBV6-1
abundance: many
j_gene: TRBJ2-3
CDR3aa: CASSEAWAGGTDTQYF

v_gene: TRBV20-1
abundance: -
j_gene: TRBJ2-5
CDR3aa: CSARDPRTGTRSGTQYF

v_gene: TRBV12-3/TRBV12-4
abundance: many
j_gene: TRBJ1-5
CDR3aa: CASSPGQGEQPQHF

v_gene: TRBV20-1
abundance: many
j_gene: TRBJ1-1
CDR3aa: CSATFFLKGLNTEAFF

v_gene: TRBV3-1
abundance: many
j_gene: TRBJ2-1
CDR3aa: CASRRLGGGSDEQFF

v_gene: TRBV7-2
abundance: -
j_gene: TRBJ1-2
CDR3aa: CASSSNPGTVYPRYTF

v_gene: TRBV12-3/TRBV12-4
abundance: many
j_gene: TRBJ1-5
CDR3aa: CASSLGQGARKPQHF

v_gene: TRBV5-1
abundance: few
j_gene: TRBJ2-5
CDR3aa: CASSSRLGETQYF

v_gene: TRBV10-3
abundance: few
j_gene: TRBJ2-7
CDR3aa: CAISAGTGLEQYF

v_gene: TRBV19
abundance: -
j_gene: TRBJ2-1
CDR3aa: CASSTSGTRQVYEQFF

v_gene: TRBV3-1
abundance: -
j_gene: TRBJ2-7
CDR3aa: CASSQKGQYEQYF

v_gene: TRBV5-1
abundance: many
j_gene: TRBJ2-5
CDR3aa: CASSKHREMETQYF